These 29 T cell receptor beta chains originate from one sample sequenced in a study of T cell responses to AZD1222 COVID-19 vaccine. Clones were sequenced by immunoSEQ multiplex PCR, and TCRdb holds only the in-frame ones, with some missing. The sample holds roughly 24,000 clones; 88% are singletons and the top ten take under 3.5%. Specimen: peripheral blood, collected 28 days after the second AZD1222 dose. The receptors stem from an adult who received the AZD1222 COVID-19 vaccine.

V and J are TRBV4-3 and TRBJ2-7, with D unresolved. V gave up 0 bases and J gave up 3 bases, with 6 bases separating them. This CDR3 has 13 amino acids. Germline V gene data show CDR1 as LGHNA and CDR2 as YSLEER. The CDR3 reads CASSQDVVYEQYF. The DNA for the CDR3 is TGCGCCAGCAGCCAAGATGTTGTCTACGAGCAGTACTTC.

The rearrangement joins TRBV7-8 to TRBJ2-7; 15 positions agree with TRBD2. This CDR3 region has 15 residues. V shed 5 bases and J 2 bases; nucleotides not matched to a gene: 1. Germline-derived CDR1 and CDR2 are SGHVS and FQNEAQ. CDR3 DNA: TGTGCCAGCAGCCGGACTAGCGGGGGGGCCTACGAGCAGTACTTC. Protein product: CASSRTSGGAYEQYF.

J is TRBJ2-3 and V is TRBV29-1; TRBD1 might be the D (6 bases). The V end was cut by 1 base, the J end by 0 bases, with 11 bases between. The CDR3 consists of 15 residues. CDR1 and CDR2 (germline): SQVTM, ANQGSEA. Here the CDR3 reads CSVEGDTSSTDTQYF. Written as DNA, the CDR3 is TGCAGCGTTGAAGGGGACACGTCTAGCACAGATACGCAGTATTTT.

The CDR3: CASSDSRDRSSYEQYF. The DNA for the CDR3 is TGTGCCAGCAGTGACTCTCGGGACAGGTCCTCCTACGAGCAGTACTTC. The chain carries TRBV6-4 and TRBJ2-7; 8 nucleotides agree with TRBD1. The germline gives CDR1 MRHNA, CDR2 SNTAGT. V was clipped by 0 bases and J by 0 bases; unmatched bases: 4. The CDR3 covers 16 residues.

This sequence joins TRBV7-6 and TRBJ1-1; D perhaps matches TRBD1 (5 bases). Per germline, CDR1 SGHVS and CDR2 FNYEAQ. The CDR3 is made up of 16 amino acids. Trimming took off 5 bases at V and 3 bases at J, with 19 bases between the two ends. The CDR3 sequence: CASSRGPGGTDTEAFF. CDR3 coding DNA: TGTGCCAGCAGCCGAGGGCCGGGGGGGACGGACACTGAAGCTTTCTTT. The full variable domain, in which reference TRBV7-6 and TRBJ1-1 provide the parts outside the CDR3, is GAGVSQSPRYKVTKRGQDVALRCDPISGHVSLYWYRQALGQGPEFLTYFNYEAQQDKSGLPNDRFSAERPEGSISTLTIQRTEQRDSAMYRCASSRGPGGTDTEAFFGQGTRLTVV.

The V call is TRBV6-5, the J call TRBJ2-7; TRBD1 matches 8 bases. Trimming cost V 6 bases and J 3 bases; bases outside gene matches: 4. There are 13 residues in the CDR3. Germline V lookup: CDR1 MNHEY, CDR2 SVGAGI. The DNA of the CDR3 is TGTGCCAGCAGACGCACAGGGGGCTACGAGCAGTACTTC. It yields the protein CASRRTGGYEQYF.

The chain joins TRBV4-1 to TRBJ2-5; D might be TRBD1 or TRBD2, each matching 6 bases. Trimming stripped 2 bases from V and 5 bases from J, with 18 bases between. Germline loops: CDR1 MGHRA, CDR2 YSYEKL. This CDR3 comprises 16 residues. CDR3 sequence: CASSQPGTSDRETQYF. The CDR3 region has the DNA TGCGCCAGCAGCCAACCCGGGACTTCCGACAGGGAGACCCAGTACTTC.

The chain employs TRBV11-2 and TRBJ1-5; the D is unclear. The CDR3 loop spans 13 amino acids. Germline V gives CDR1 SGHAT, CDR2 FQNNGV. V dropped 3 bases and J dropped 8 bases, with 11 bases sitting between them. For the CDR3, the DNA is TGTGCCAGCAGCTTTGGGAGGCGAGAGCCCCAGCATTTT. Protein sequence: CASSFGRREPQHF. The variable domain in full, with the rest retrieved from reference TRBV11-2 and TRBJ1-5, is EAGVAQSPRYKIIEKRQSVAFWCNPISGHATLYWYQQILGQGPKLLIQFQNNGVVDDSQLPKDRFSAERLKGVDSTLKIQPAKLEDSAVYLCASSFGRREPQHFGDGTRLSIL.

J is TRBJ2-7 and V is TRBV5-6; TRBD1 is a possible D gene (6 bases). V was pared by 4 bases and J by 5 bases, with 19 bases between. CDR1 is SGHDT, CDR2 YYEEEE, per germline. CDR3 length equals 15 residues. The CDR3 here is CASSPQRTGNHEQYF. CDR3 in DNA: TGTGCCAGCAGCCCCCAAAGAACAGGGAACCACGAGCAGTACTTC.

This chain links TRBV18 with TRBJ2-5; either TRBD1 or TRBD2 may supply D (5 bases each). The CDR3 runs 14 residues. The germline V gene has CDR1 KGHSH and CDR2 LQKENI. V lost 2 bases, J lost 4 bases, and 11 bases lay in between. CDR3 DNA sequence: TGTGCCAGCTCACCAAGAGAGGGACGAGAGACCCAGTACTTC. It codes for CASSPREGRETQYF.

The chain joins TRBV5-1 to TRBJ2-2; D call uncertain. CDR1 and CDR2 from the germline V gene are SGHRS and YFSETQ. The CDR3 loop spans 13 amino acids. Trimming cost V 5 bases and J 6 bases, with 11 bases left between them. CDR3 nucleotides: TGCGCCAGCAGTCCACTGGCGGCCGGGGAGCTGTTTTTT. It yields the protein CASSPLAAGELFF.

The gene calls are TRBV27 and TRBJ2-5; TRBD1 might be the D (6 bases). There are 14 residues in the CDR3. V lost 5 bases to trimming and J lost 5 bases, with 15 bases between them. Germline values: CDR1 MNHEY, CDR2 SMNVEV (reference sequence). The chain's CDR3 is CASSPRLRGETQYF. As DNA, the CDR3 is TGTGCCAGCAGTCCCAGACTGAGGGGGGAGACCCAGTACTTC.

The chain's CDR3 is CASSPTQGVRELFF. As DNA, the CDR3 is TGTGCCAGCAGCCCAACACAGGGGGTTCGGGAACTGTTTTTT. The chain has TRBV11-2 and TRBJ1-4, with TRBD1 matching 8 bases. The CDR3 consists of 14 residues. Trimming removed 5 bases from V and 12 bases from J; junction bases left unmatched: 11. Germline V gives CDR1 SGHAT, CDR2 FQNNGV.

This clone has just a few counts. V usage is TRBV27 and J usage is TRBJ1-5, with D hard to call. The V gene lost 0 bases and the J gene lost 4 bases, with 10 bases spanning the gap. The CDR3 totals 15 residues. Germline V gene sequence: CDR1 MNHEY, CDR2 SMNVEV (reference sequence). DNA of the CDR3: TGTGCCAGCAGTTTATCGTCAATGGGGAATCAGCCCCAGCATTTT. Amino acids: CASSLSSMGNQPQHF.

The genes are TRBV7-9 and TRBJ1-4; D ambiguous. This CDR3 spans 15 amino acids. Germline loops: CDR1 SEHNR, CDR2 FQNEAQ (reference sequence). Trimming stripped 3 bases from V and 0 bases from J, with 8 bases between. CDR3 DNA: TGTGCCAGCAGCTTGGACGGCGCAACTAATGAAAAACTGTTTTTT. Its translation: CASSLDGATNEKLFF.

DNA of the CDR3: TGTGCCAGCAGCCCAGAGCTGGGGATCTCCTACAATGAGCAGTTCTTC. Translated, it gives CASSPELGISYNEQFF. V and J are TRBV9 and TRBJ2-1; no definite D call. CDR3 length: 16 residues. Germline CDR1 SGDLS, CDR2 YYNGEE. V shed 4 bases and J shed 0 bases, with 14 bases lying between them.

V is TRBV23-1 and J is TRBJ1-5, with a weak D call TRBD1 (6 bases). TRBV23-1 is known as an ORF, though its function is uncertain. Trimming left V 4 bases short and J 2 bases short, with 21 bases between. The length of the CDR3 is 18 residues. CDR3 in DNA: TGCGCCAGCAGTCCCACCTCGGACAGCGCTCCTTGCAATCAGCCCCAGCATTTT. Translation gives CASSPTSDSAPCNQPQHF.

CDR3 in amino acids: CASSREVAGTFNEQYF. CDR3 coding DNA: TGTGCCAGCAGCCGAGAGGTCGCGGGGACATTCAACGAGCAGTACTTC. The chain combines TRBV16 with TRBJ2-7; D possibly matches TRBD1 or TRBD2 (6 bases each). V was cut by 4 bases and J by 5 bases, with 21 bases left in between. This CDR3 is 16 amino acids long. CDR1 and CDR2 from the germline V gene are KGHSY and FQNENV.

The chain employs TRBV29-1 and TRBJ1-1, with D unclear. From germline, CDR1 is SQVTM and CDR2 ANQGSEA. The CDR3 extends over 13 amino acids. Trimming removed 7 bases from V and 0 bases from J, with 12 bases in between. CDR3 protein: CSARGALNTEAFF. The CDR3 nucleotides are TGCAGCGCCCGGGGTGCTCTGAACACTGAAGCTTTCTTT.

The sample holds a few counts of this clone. DNA for the CDR3: TGCGCCAGCAGCACCGGACAGGCTGGCGGCTACACCTTC. Protein sequence: CASSTGQAGGYTF. V and J are TRBV5-1 and TRBJ1-2, with 7 bases that match TRBD1. The germline V gene has CDR1 SGHRS and CDR2 YFSETQ. Trimming took 4 bases from V and 8 from J; bases not matched to a gene: 8. This CDR3 spans 13 amino acids.

The CDR3 here is CASSVPQGNIQYF. The DNA of the CDR3 is TGTGCCAGTAGTGTTCCCCAAGGAAACATTCAGTACTTC. The rearrangement joins TRBV19 to TRBJ2-4, with D uncertain. The CDR3 contains 13 residues. Germline values: CDR1 LNHDA, CDR2 SQIVND (reference sequence). Trimming took off 5 bases at V and 6 bases at J, with 11 bases between the two ends. Full variable domain (outside the CDR3, taken from reference TRBV19 and TRBJ2-4): DGGITQSPKYLFRKEGQNVTLSCEQNLNHDAMYWYRQDPGQGLRLIYYSQIVNDFQKGDIAEGYSVSREKKESFPLTVTSAQKNPTAFYLCASSVPQGNIQYFGAGTRLSVL.

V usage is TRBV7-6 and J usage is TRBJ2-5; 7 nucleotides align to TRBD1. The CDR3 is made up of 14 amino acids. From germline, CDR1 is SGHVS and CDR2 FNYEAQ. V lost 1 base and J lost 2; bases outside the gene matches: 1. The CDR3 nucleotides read TGTGCCAGCAGCTTAGGGACAGGTCAAGAGACCCAGTACTTC. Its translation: CASSLGTGQETQYF.

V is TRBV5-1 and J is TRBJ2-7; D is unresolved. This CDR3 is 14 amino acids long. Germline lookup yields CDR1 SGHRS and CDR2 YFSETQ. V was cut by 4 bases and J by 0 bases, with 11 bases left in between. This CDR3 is CASSQTEVSYEQYF. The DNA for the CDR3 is TGCGCCAGCAGCCAAACAGAGGTCTCCTACGAGCAGTACTTC.

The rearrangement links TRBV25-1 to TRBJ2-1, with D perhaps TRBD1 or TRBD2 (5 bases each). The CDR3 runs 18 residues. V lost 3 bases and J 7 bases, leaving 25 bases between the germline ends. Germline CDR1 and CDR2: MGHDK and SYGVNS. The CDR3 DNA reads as TGTGCCAGCAGTGAGGTACTGACCGGGACCCAGGTGGCGAATGAGCAGTTCTTC. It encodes CASSEVLTGTQVANEQFF.

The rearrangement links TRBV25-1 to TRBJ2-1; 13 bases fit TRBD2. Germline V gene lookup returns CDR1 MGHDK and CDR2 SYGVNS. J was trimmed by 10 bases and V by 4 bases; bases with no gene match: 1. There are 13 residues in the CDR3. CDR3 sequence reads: CASSGLAGGEQFF. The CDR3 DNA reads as TGTGCCAGCAGTGGACTAGCGGGGGGAGAGCAGTTCTTC.

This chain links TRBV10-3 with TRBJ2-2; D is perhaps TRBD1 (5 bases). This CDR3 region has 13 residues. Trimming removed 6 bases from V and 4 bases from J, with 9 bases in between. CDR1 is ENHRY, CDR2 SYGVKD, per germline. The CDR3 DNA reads TGTGCCATCAGCCGCGACAGCACCGGGGAGCTGTTTTTT. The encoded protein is CAISRDSTGELFF.

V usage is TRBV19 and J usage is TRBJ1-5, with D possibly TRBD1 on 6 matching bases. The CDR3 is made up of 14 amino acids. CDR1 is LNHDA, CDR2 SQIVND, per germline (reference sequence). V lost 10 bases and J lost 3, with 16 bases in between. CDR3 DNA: TGTGCCACCACCCGGGGGGGCGACAATCAGCCCCAGCATTTT. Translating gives CATTRGGDNQPQHF.

CDR3 sequence reads: CASATIRTATYEQYF. In DNA form, the CDR3 reads TGTGCCAGCGCAACGATTCGGACAGCAACCTACGAGCAGTACTTC. The chain combines TRBV5-8 with TRBJ2-7; tentative D call: TRBD1 (6 bases). Germline CDR1 is SGHTS and CDR2 is YDEGEE. The ends were cut back, 7 bases at V and 2 bases at J, with 19 bases in the middle. The CDR3 is 15 amino acids.

The CDR3 DNA sequence: TGTGCCAGCAGCCAAGATATCGGACAAGCTAACTATGGCTACACCTTC. Protein product: CASSQDIGQANYGYTF. This chain joins TRBV4-2 and TRBJ1-2, with D possibly being TRBD1 (5 bases). In germline, CDR1 is LGHNA, CDR2 YNFKEQ. V gave up 0 bases and J gave up 0 bases, with 11 bases separating them. The CDR3 has 16 residues.